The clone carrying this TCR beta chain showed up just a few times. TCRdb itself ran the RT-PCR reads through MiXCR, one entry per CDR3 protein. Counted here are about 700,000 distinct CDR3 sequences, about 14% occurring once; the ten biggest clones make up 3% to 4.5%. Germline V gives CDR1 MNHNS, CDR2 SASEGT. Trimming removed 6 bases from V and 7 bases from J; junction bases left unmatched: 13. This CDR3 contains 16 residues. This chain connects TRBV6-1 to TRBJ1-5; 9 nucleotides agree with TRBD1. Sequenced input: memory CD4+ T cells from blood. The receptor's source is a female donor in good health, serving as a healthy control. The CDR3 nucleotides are TGTGCCAGCAGGCCCGCCGGACAGGGGACGCGACAGCCCCAGCATTTT. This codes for CASRPAGQGTRQPQHF.